The 22 T cell receptor beta chains presented below share a single source sample, sequenced in a study of Ad26.COV2.S vaccination and SARS-CoV-2 variants. The protocol was immunoSEQ multiplex PCR, while the TCRdb copy is restricted to in-frame clones and leaves out a portion. The table shows hundreds of thousands of clones, with roughly 90% occurring only once. Treatment noted: about 20 received Ad26.COV2.S at low or high dose, single or two shots; five or six received placebo; per-sample allocation not given. Sampling was performed 63 days after the first vaccine or placebo injection. This specimen consisted of peripheral blood, obtained in a trial of Ad26.COV2.S vaccine versus placebo. These TCRs come from a person aged 18 to 59 who received the Ad26.COV2.S COVID-19 vaccine or a placebo.

The chain carries TRBV15 and TRBJ2-2, with 7 bases identical to TRBD1. The CDR3 is 16 residues long. J was trimmed by 7 bases and V by 0 bases; bases with no gene match: 8. Germline CDR1 reads LNHNV; CDR2 reads YYDKDF (reference sequence). CDR3 loop: CATSRDLAGGGGELFF. In nucleotides, the CDR3 is TGTGCCACCAGCAGAGATCTGGCAGGGGGTGGCGGGGAGCTGTTTTTT.

A remark on this clone: The same CDR3 also results from other DNA sequences found in this sample. This chain uses TRBV19 with TRBJ1-1; D gene unclear. With 5 bases removed from V and 0 bases from J, the gap between germline ends came to 7 bases. The CDR3 is made up of 13 amino acids. Germline V gives CDR1 LNHDA, CDR2 SQIVND (reference sequence). CDR3 coding DNA: TGTGCCAGTAGTGTCAAGCTGAACACTGAAGCTTTCTTT. This sequence encodes CASSVKLNTEAFF. The full variable domain, in which reference TRBV19 and TRBJ1-1 provide the parts outside the CDR3, is DGGITQSPKYLFRKEGQNVTLSCEQNLNHDAMYWYRQDPGQGLRLIYYSQIVNDFQKGDIAEGYSVSREKKESFPLTVTSAQKNPTAFYLCASSVKLNTEAFFGQGTRLTVV.

The J gene is TRBJ1-1, the V gene TRBV14; TRBD1 matches 12 bases. Germline CDR1 SGHDN, CDR2 FVKESK. The V segment lost 8 bases and the J segment 3 bases; nucleotides outside the gene matches: 10. The CDR3 is 16 residues long. CDR3 protein: CASGRGQGAMDTEAFF. CDR3 bases: TGTGCCAGCGGGCGGGGACAGGGGGCGATGGACACTGAAGCTTTCTTT.

The chain joins TRBV10-3 to TRBJ1-1; a possible D gene is TRBD1 (6 bases). V was shortened by 3 bases and J by 6 bases, with 14 bases between the two germline ends. Germline V CDR1 and CDR2: ENHRY, SYGVKD. The CDR3 runs 14 residues. CDR3 loop: CAISDPGARAEAFF. The CDR3 DNA is TGTGCCATCAGTGACCCGGGGGCGAGGGCTGAAGCTTTCTTT.

The chain recombines TRBV2 with TRBJ1-2; a possible D gene is TRBD1 (5 bases). The CDR3 consists of 14 residues. Trimming removed 1 base at V and 4 bases at J, with 10 bases between. Germline values: CDR1 SNHLY, CDR2 FYNNEI. The CDR3: CASSEVRGTYGYTF. In DNA form, the CDR3 reads TGTGCCAGCAGTGAAGTGAGGGGAACCTATGGCTACACCTTC. The variable domain in full, completed from reference TRBV2 and TRBJ1-2, reads EPEVTQTPSHQVTQMGQEVILRCVPISNHLYFYWYRQILGQKVEFLVSFYNNEISEKSEIFDDQFSVERPDGSNFTLKIRSTKLEDSAMYFCASSEVRGTYGYTFGSGTRLTVV.

The CDR3 spells CASSIDNSNQPQHF. In DNA form, the CDR3 reads TGTGCCAGCAGCATTGACAATAGCAATCAGCCCCAGCATTTT. This rearrangement joins TRBV6-5 to TRBJ1-5; D is unresolved. CDR1 and CDR2 (germline): MNHEY, SVGAGI. The CDR3 has 14 residues. The V gene lost 6 bases and the J gene lost 0 bases, with 9 bases spanning the gap.

This chain links TRBV6-1 with TRBJ2-7; D remains unclear. Trimming took 2 bases from V and 3 from J, leaving 5 bases between them. The CDR3 sequence is 12 residues long. The germline CDR1 and CDR2 sequences are MNHNS and SASEGT. The CDR3 loop reads CASSESIYEQYF. The CDR3, as DNA: TGTGCCAGCAGTGAATCCATCTACGAGCAGTACTTC.

The chain couples TRBV11-2 to TRBJ1-1; no definite D call. The V end was cut by 5 bases, the J end by 6 bases, with 13 bases between. The CDR3 sequence is 13 residues long. CDR1 is SGHAT, CDR2 FQNNGV, per germline. The CDR3 DNA sequence: TGTGCCAGCAGCCATACTAACTACCCTGAAGCTTTCTTT. Protein sequence: CASSHTNYPEAFF.

The rearrangement links TRBV12-3 or TRBV12-4 to TRBJ2-1, with TRBD2 as a possible D gene (5 bases). The CDR3 has 12 amino acids. V lost 4 bases to trimming and J lost 12 bases, with 13 bases between them. CDR3 amino acids: CASSSPPEGQFF. CDR3 coding DNA: TGTGCCAGCAGTTCTCCCCCTGAGGGGCAGTTCTTC.

The chain combines TRBV5-1 with TRBJ1-4; 8 bases align to TRBD1. J gave up 3 bases and V 4 bases, and 5 bases lay outside the gene matches. This CDR3 contains 15 residues. Germline loops: CDR1 SGHRS, CDR2 YFSETQ. DNA of the CDR3: TGCGCCAGCAGCATTCAGGGGGCAGCTAATGAAAAACTGTTTTTT. Translation gives CASSIQGAANEKLFF.

The rearrangement uses TRBV2 and TRBJ1-3; unclear D gene. V lost 4 bases to trimming and J lost 0 bases, with 7 bases between them. The CDR3 contains 14 residues. CDR1 and CDR2 (germline): SNHLY, FYNNEI. The CDR3 nucleotides are TGTGCCAGCAGTGTGACGGTCTCTGGAAACACCATATATTTT. Amino acids: CASSVTVSGNTIYF. The full variable domain, completed using reference TRBV2 and TRBJ1-3, is EPEVTQTPSHQVTQMGQEVILRCVPISNHLYFYWYRQILGQKVEFLVSFYNNEISEKSEIFDDQFSVERPDGSNFTLKIRSTKLEDSAMYFCASSVTVSGNTIYFGEGSWLTVV.

The chain employs TRBV5-4 and TRBJ1-3; no definite D call. Trimming took off 6 bases at V and 0 bases at J, with 13 bases between the two ends. Germline V gene sequence: CDR1 SGHNT, CDR2 YYREEE (reference sequence). The CDR3 totals 15 residues. This chain's CDR3 is CASNRAGLSGNTIYF. CDR3 sequence (DNA): TGTGCCAGCAACCGAGCGGGCCTCTCTGGAAACACCATATATTTT.

This chain joins TRBV7-3 and TRBJ1-3; 11 bases are shared with TRBD1. J lost 7 bases, V lost 2 bases, and 7 bases had no gene match. The CDR3 is 16 residues long. Germline loops: CDR1 SGHTA, CDR2 FQGTGA. CDR3 DNA: TGTGCCAGCAGCTTACCCTCGGGGACAGGGGGGAACACCATATATTTT. Its translation: CASSLPSGTGGNTIYF. The entire variable domain, with the rest obtained from reference TRBV7-3 and TRBJ1-3, is as follows: GAGVSQTPSNKVTEKGKYVELRCDPISGHTALYWYRQSLGQGPEFLIYFQGTGAADDSGLPNDRFFAVRPEGSVSTLKIQRTERGDSAVYLCASSLPSGTGGNTIYFGEGSWLTVV.

This clone turned up a few times. The chain couples TRBV27 to TRBJ2-7; no definite D call. The V gene's germline CDR1 is MNHEY and CDR2 SMNVEV (reference sequence). Trimming removed 1 base at V and 3 bases at J, with 13 bases between. The CDR3 is 15 residues long. CDR3 nucleotide sequence: TGTGCCAGCAGTTTATTTGTCGGGCGGAACTACGAGCAGTACTTC. Protein product: CASSLFVGRNYEQYF.

The V call is TRBV28, the J call TRBJ2-3; 10 nucleotides match TRBD2. Germline trimming cut 4 bases from V and 1 base from J; bases unmatched to any gene: 8. This CDR3 has 17 residues. Germline values: CDR1 MDHEN, CDR2 SYDVKM. CDR3 in amino acids: CASSSPSGSLGTDTQYF. The CDR3 coding sequence is TGTGCCAGCAGTTCCCCTAGCGGGAGCTTGGGCACAGATACGCAGTATTTT.

The chain employs TRBV24-1 and TRBJ2-1; D is unclear. Trimming cost V 3 bases and J 10 bases, with 12 bases left between them. Germline CDR1 KGHDR, CDR2 SFDVKD. The CDR3 contains 13 residues. The CDR3 protein is CATSDHGTGEQFF. CDR3 DNA: TGTGCCACCAGTGATCATGGCACCGGAGAGCAGTTCTTC.

This chain joins TRBV7-2 and TRBJ2-5, with TRBD2 matching 11 bases. In germline, CDR1 is SGHTA, CDR2 FQGNSA. CDR3 size: 15 residues. The trim removed 3 bases at V and 6 bases at J, leaving 6 bases unmatched. CDR3: CASSFSGGAGKTQYF. Written as DNA, the CDR3 is TGTGCCAGCAGCTTTAGCGGGGGGGCCGGGAAGACCCAGTACTTC.

The gene calls are TRBV19 and TRBJ1-1; TRBD1 is a possible D gene (5 bases). V was trimmed by 7 bases and J by 0 bases, leaving 18 bases between them. The CDR3 sequence is 16 residues long. CDR1 is LNHDA, CDR2 SQIVND, per germline (reference sequence). The CDR3 DNA reads as TGTGCCAGTACAGATCCACGGAGGGGATTGAACACTGAAGCTTTCTTT. It specifies CASTDPRRGLNTEAFF.

The rearrangement links TRBV29-1 to TRBJ1-1; no clear D. Germline CDR1 and CDR2: SQVTM and ANQGSEA. This CDR3 comprises 10 residues. V dropped 4 bases and J dropped 6 bases, with 6 bases sitting between them. Here the CDR3 reads CSVVGPEAFF. The DNA of the CDR3 is TGCAGCGTTGTAGGCCCTGAAGCTTTCTTT.

The J gene is TRBJ2-5, the V gene TRBV19; D remains unclear. Looked up from germline, CDR1 is LNHDA and CDR2 is SQIVND (reference sequence). This CDR3 region has 11 residues. The ends were cut back, 7 bases at V and 7 bases at J, with 10 bases in the middle. CDR3 in DNA: TGTGCCAGTATTGGGTGGGGGACCCAGTACTTC. This sequence encodes CASIGWGTQYF.

The chain recombines TRBV7-2 with TRBJ2-2; 7 bases are shared with TRBD1. The CDR3 runs to 15 residues. V lost 5 bases and J lost 0; bases outside the gene matches: 3. CDR1 SGHTA and CDR2 FQGNSA come from the germline V gene. The CDR3 region has the DNA TGTGCCAGCAGCCAGGGGGACACGAACACCGGGGAGCTGTTTTTT. It specifies CASSQGDTNTGELFF.

The V gene is TRBV7-2, the J gene TRBJ2-2, with no clear D. The CDR3 contains 13 residues. Trimming left V 5 bases short and J 6 bases short, with 10 bases between. CDR1 SGHTA and CDR2 FQGNSA come from the germline V gene. The CDR3 here is CASSPGIAGELFF. CDR3 coding DNA: TGTGCCAGCAGCCCCGGAATCGCCGGGGAGCTGTTTTTT.